The next 12 T cell receptor beta chains were all read from a single sample in a study of blood T cell repertoires in COVID-19. The repertoire was sequenced with immunoSEQ multiplex PCR; TCRdb's copy has only in-frame clones and lacks some. The sample yields around 300,000 clones, approximately 85% seen once. Specimen: PBMCs or T cells enriched from blood (not recorded which). The receptor set was obtained from a woman aged 25 to 39 who had recovered from COVID-19.

The chain links TRBV28 to TRBJ2-3, with 12 bases aligning to TRBD2. CDR3 length: 14 residues. The germline CDR1 and CDR2 sequences are MDHEN and SYDVKM. J was trimmed by 8 bases and V by 3 bases; bases with no gene match: 3. The CDR3 DNA reads TGTGCCAGCAGTTTCCCTAGCGGGGGGGGTACGCAGTATTTT. Translation gives CASSFPSGGGTQYF.

CDR3 DNA: TGTGCCAGTAGTATAGAACATCTCCGGGAAAGGCCCTACAATGAGCAGTTCTTC. It translates to CASSIEHLRERPYNEQFF. The chain uses TRBV19 and TRBJ2-1; possibly TRBD2 for D (5 bases). This CDR3 is 18 amino acids long. The germline V gene encodes CDR1 LNHDA and CDR2 SQIVND (reference sequence). Trimming removed 0 bases from V and 2 bases from J, with 17 bases in between.

V is TRBV28 and J is TRBJ1-4; D possibly corresponds to TRBD1 (5 bases). This CDR3 has 15 amino acids. V lost 8 bases and J lost 9, with 22 bases in between. The germline gives CDR1 MDHEN, CDR2 SYDVKM. This CDR3 reads CASALGGQFPQKLFF. The CDR3 DNA reads TGTGCCAGCGCCCTGGGGGGTCAGTTTCCGCAAAAACTGTTTTTT.

This sequence joins TRBV30 and TRBJ1-5, with D possibly matching TRBD1 (5 bases). V gave up 6 bases and J gave up 4 bases, with 10 bases separating them. The germline CDR1 and CDR2 sequences are GTSNPN and SVGIG (reference sequence). The CDR3 length is 12 residues. Here the CDR3 DNA reads TGTGCCTGCGCAGGGAAGAATCAGCCCCAGCATTTT. It codes for CACAGKNQPQHF.

This chain links TRBV7-3 with TRBJ2-7, with TRBD1 matching 9 bases. Germline CDR1 and CDR2: SGHTA and FQGTGA. The CDR3 totals 17 residues. Trimming took 3 bases from V and 3 from J; bases not matched to a gene: 12. This CDR3 is CASSFTPGQGRFYEQYF. CDR3 in DNA: TGTGCCAGCAGCTTCACTCCGGGACAGGGTCGGTTCTACGAGCAGTACTTC.

The chain couples TRBV27 to TRBJ1-2; weak D call: TRBD1 (6 bases). CDR1 and CDR2 (germline): MNHEY, SMNVEV (reference sequence). V lost 5 bases and J 1 base, leaving 14 bases between the germline ends. The CDR3 sequence is 15 residues long. The CDR3: CASSPGQISNYGYTF. The CDR3 DNA sequence: TGTGCCAGCAGTCCCGGACAGATAAGTAACTATGGCTACACCTTC.

The rearrangement uses TRBV6-4 and TRBJ2-3; 7 bases fit TRBD2. The V gene's germline CDR1 is MRHNA and CDR2 SNTAGT. The CDR3 runs to 21 residues. The trim removed 2 bases at V and 0 bases at J, leaving 20 bases unmatched. CDR3 DNA sequence: TGTGCCAGCAGTGACCTAACGGGTGGGAGGGCCTCTTGTAATAGCACAGATACGCAGTATTTT. Translation gives CASSDLTGGRASCNSTDTQYF.

V is TRBV7-9 and J is TRBJ2-5, with TRBD1 matching over 7 bases. Germline V gene data show CDR1 as SEHNR and CDR2 as FQNEAQ (reference sequence). CDR3 length equals 15 residues. The junction had 9 bases not matched to a gene; V was cut back by 3 bases and J by 5 bases. CDR3 nucleotides: TGTGCCAGCAGCTTCATCTTAGGGGGCGTCGAGACCCAGTACTTC. Protein product: CASSFILGGVETQYF. Using reference TRBV7-9 and TRBJ2-5 for the parts outside the CDR3, the full variable domain is DTGVSQNPRHKITKRGQNVTFRCDPISEHNRLYWYRQTLGQGPEFLTYFQNEAQLEKSRLLSDRFSAERPKGSFSTLEIQRTEQGDSAMYLCASSFILGGVETQYFGPGTRLLVL.

A single count supports this clone. The junction departs from the called germline gene at one end, perhaps through a read error. The V gene is TRBV2, the J gene TRBJ1-2, with 7 bases that match TRBD1. Germline V gene sequence: CDR1 SNHLY, CDR2 FYNNEI. The CDR3 extends over 14 amino acids. The DNA of the CDR3 is TGTGCCAGCAGTGAACGACAGGGAAACTCTGGCTACACCTTC. Amino acid sequence: CASSERQGNSGYTF. Looking up the rest from reference TRBV2 and TRBJ1-2 gives the full variable domain: EPEVTQTPSHQVTQMGQEVILRCVPISNHLYFYWYRQILGQKVEFLVSFYNNEISEKSEIFDDQFSVERPDGSNFTLKIRSTKLEDSAMYFCASSERQGNSGYTFGSGTRLTVV.

V and J are TRBV10-3 and TRBJ2-3; tentative D call: TRBD2 (5 bases). The V end lost 7 bases, the J end lost 2 bases, and 31 bases lay between the germline ends. CDR3 length: 20 amino acids. Germline V CDR1 and CDR2: ENHRY, SYGVKD. This chain's CDR3 is CAIKFFSSVIAGGSTDTQYF. The CDR3 DNA follows: TGTGCCATCAAGTTCTTTAGCTCCGTGATAGCTGGAGGATCCACAGATACGCAGTATTTT.

J is TRBJ1-1 and V is TRBV5-4, with TRBD1 matching over 7 bases. This CDR3 spans 13 amino acids. The V and J ends lost 4 bases and 6 bases, in that order; junction bases with no gene match: 6. The germline CDR1 and CDR2 sequences are SGHNT and YYREEE (reference sequence). CDR3 amino acids: CASSPGQRAEAFF. DNA for the CDR3: TGTGCCAGCAGCCCGGGACAGAGAGCTGAAGCTTTCTTT. The whole variable domain, remainder taken from reference TRBV5-4 and TRBJ1-1, is ETGVTQSPTHLIKTRGQQVTLRCSSQSGHNTVSWYQQALGQGPQFIFQYYREEENGRGNFPPRFSGLQFPNYSSELNVNALELDDSALYLCASSPGQRAEAFFGQGTRLTVV.

The J gene is TRBJ1-1, the V gene TRBV28; 12 bases map to TRBD1. V lost 2 bases and J lost 1; bases outside the gene matches: 5. CDR1 and CDR2 from the germline V gene are MDHEN and SYDVKM. The CDR3 totals 17 residues. This CDR3 is CASSLRGQGAGNTEAFF. In DNA form, the CDR3 reads TGTGCCAGCAGTTTAAGGGGACAGGGGGCCGGGAACACTGAAGCTTTCTTT.